This TCR beta chain was identified in a study of T-cell reconstitution after alpha-beta-depleted transplantation in children. Whole-study results and caveats: About two months after transplant, alpha-beta T cells reportedly came from several hundred expanded graft clones.

Using unique molecular identifiers, the investigators prepared the TCRbeta library. TCRdb redid the calling of the PCR reads with MiXCR, one entry per CDR3 protein. This table holds over 200,000 distinct CDR3 sequences, about 11% found once. V lost 5 bases, J lost 2 bases, and 12 bases lay in between. This CDR3 contains 14 residues. This clonotype was seen only a few times. Antigen specificity is unknown. This chain uses TRBV12-3 or TRBV12-4 with TRBJ2-5; tentative D call: TRBD2 (6 bases). The material sequenced was PBMCs, taken before TCRalphabeta/CD19-depleted stem cell transplant. The TCR was taken from a child less than two years old with acute myeloid leukemia, due to receive a stem cell transplant. The CDR3 DNA is TGTGCCAGCAGTCGCATGGGGGGACAAGAGACCCAGTACTTC. This translates into CASSRMGGQETQYF.